The rows below give T cell receptor beta chains drawn from one sample of a study of OX40 agonist ivuxolimab in advanced cancers. Data came from immunoSEQ multiplex PCR; TCRdb stores just in-frame clones and leaves some out. The sample shows 85,000 to 90,000 clones, roughly 92% of them seen only once. The sample consisted of CD4+ or CD8+ T cells sorted from blood, taken in a trial of the OX40 agonist ivuxolimab. These receptors all come from an adult with an advanced solid tumor such as melanoma, head and neck, liver or kidney cancer. Both conserved end residues are part of each CDR3. A D gene is named only where the DNA matches it firmly. Only some rows state a clone size, as once, few, many or a class for expanded clones.

D: TRBD1
V: TRBV28
size: -
J: TRBJ1-1
length: 15
DNA: TGTGCCAGCAGTCCCACCCCGGGACAGGGGACTGAAGCTTTCTTT
CDR3: CASSPTPGQGTEAFF

D: -
V: TRBV19
size: -
J: TRBJ1-1
length: 12
DNA: TGTGCCAGTGACACGGGACGGAGTGAAGCTTTCTTT
CDR3: CASDTGRSEAFF

D: TRBD2
V: TRBV6-1
size: once
J: TRBJ2-1
length: 15
DNA: TGTGCCAGCAGGCCCTCCCGGGAGGGGGGCAATGAGCAGTTCTTC
CDR3: CASRPSREGGNEQFF

D: -
V: TRBV10-3
size: -
J: TRBJ2-3
length: 16
DNA: TGTGCCATCAGTGCTGCTAGGGGGTTAGGCACAGATACGCAGTATTTT
CDR3: CAISAARGLGTDTQYF

D: -
V: TRBV18
size: -
J: TRBJ1-5
length: 14
DNA: TGTGCCAGCTCACCCGGGGGGGTGAGGACACCCCAGCATTTT
CDR3: CASSPGGVRTPQHF

D: TRBD1
V: TRBV10-3
size: -
J: TRBJ1-1
length: 14
DNA: TGTGCCATCAGTATGGACAGGGGGTCCACTGAAGCTTTCTTT
CDR3: CAISMDRGSTEAFF

D: -
V: TRBV6-4
size: -
J: TRBJ1-1
length: 12
DNA: TGTGCCAGCAGTGACATGGGCGGTAACCCTTTCTTT
CDR3: CASSDMGGNPFF

D: -
V: TRBV28
size: -
J: TRBJ2-7
length: 14
DNA: TGTGCCAGCAGTCCGTCGGACCGGTATCACGAGCAGTACTTC
CDR3: CASSPSDRYHEQYF

D: TRBD2
V: TRBV5-6
size: -
J: TRBJ2-1
length: 17
DNA: TGTGCCAGCAGCTACCGACTAGCGGGAGCGGGGTACAATGAGCAGTTCTTC
CDR3: CASSYRLAGAGYNEQFF

D: TRBD1
V: TRBV7-9
size: -
J: TRBJ1-5
length: 14
DNA: TGTGCCAGCAGCTCAGGGGGTTCCGTTCAGCCCCAGCATTTT
CDR3: CASSSGGSVQPQHF

D: -
V: TRBV6-6
size: -
J: TRBJ1-5
length: 13
DNA: TGTGCCAGCAGTTACTCAAGGGATCAGCCCCAGCATTTT
CDR3: CASSYSRDQPQHF

D: TRBD2
V: TRBV19
size: once
J: TRBJ2-2
length: 15
DNA: TGTGCCAGTAGTAGGGCGGGAGGAGGAACCGGGGAGCTGTTTTTT
CDR3: CASSRAGGGTGELFF

D: -
V: TRBV19
size: -
J: TRBJ1-2
length: 14
DNA: TGTGCCAGTACCCCGAGGGGTCTTAACTATGGCTACACCTTC
CDR3: CASTPRGLNYGYTF

D: TRBD1
V: TRBV18
size: -
J: TRBJ2-1
length: 14
DNA: TGTGCCAGCTACGACAGGGGCCCGTCTAATGAGCAGTTCTTC
CDR3: CASYDRGPSNEQFF

D: TRBD2
V: TRBV28
size: -
J: TRBJ2-7
length: 14
DNA: TGTGCCAGCAACATAGCGGGACTGTCCTACGAGCAGTACTTC
CDR3: CASNIAGLSYEQYF

D: -
V: TRBV28
size: -
J: TRBJ1-3
length: 16
DNA: TGTGCCAGCAGTTTAGGGACAAAATCATCTGGAAACACCATATATTTT
CDR3: CASSLGTKSSGNTIYF

D: -
V: TRBV19
size: -
J: TRBJ1-5
length: 14
DNA: TGTGCCAGTAACCCCTCTGGGAGCAATCAGCCCCAGCATTTT
CDR3: CASNPSGSNQPQHF

D: TRBD2
V: TRBV7-3
size: -
J: TRBJ2-1
length: 16
DNA: TGTGCCAGCAGCTTACTTGGGGGACTAGATCATGGTGAGCAGTTCTTC
CDR3: CASSLLGGLDHGEQFF

D: -
V: TRBV5-1
size: -
J: TRBJ2-7
length: 15
DNA: TGCGCCAGCAGCTTGGGGTGGGAGAAAAGGGGCGAGCAGTACTTC
CDR3: CASSLGWEKRGEQYF

D: -
V: TRBV28
size: -
J: TRBJ1-3
length: 16
DNA: TGTGTCTCTAGTGTATCATACCCTCCCTCTGGAAACACCATATATTTT
CDR3: CVSSVSYPPSGNTIYF

D: -
V: TRBV30
size: -
J: TRBJ1-1
length: 14
DNA: TGTGCCTGGAGTAGGACACTGACAAGCACTGAAGCTTTCTTT
CDR3: CAWSRTLTSTEAFF

D: -
V: TRBV29-1
size: -
J: TRBJ2-7
length: 13
DNA: TGCAGCGTGAGGGACGTGGGCTCCTACGAGCAGTACTTC
CDR3: CSVRDVGSYEQYF

D: -
V: TRBV2
size: -
J: TRBJ2-7
length: 14
DNA: TGTGCCAGCAGTGCAGGTTGGGGGACGGACGAGCAGTACTTC
CDR3: CASSAGWGTDEQYF

D: -
V: TRBV6-6
size: few
J: TRBJ2-7
length: 12
DNA: TGTGCCAGCAGTTCCTCAACCTACGAGCAGTACTTC
CDR3: CASSSSTYEQYF

D: -
V: TRBV5-4
size: -
J: TRBJ2-7
length: 13
DNA: TGTGCCAGCAGCTTGGTTCTATCCTACGAGCAGTACTTC
CDR3: CASSLVLSYEQYF

D: -
V: TRBV11-3
size: -
J: TRBJ2-1
length: 13
DNA: TGTGCCAGCAGCTTAGCGAGCTACAATGAGCAGTTCTTC
CDR3: CASSLASYNEQFF

D: -
V: TRBV19
size: -
J: TRBJ1-2
length: 14
DNA: TGTGCCAGTAGGTTTACAAATTATAACTATGGCTACACCTTC
CDR3: CASRFTNYNYGYTF

D: TRBD2
V: TRBV5-1
size: -
J: TRBJ2-7
length: 18
DNA: TGCGCCAGCAGCTCGGGACTAGCGGGAGGGCCATTTTCGTACGAGCAGTACTTC
CDR3: CASSSGLAGGPFSYEQYF

D: -
V: TRBV19
size: -
J: TRBJ1-1
length: 12
DNA: TGTGCCACCATTGCAGGGAGAACTGAAGCTTTCTTT
CDR3: CATIAGRTEAFF

D: TRBD1
V: TRBV7-2
size: -
J: TRBJ2-1
length: 17
DNA: TGTGCCAGCCGGGCAGGGGGGACAGGGGGCAGGTACAATGAGCAGTTCTTC
CDR3: CASRAGGTGGRYNEQFF

D: TRBD2
V: TRBV7-2
size: -
J: TRBJ2-1
length: 14
DNA: TGTGCCAGCAGCTTAGGCGGGAGTAAGAATGAGCAGTTCTTC
CDR3: CASSLGGSKNEQFF

D: -
V: TRBV7-2
size: -
J: TRBJ1-5
length: 15
DNA: TGTGCCAGCAGCCCCCAGGGCCACAGCAATCAGCCCCAGCATTTT
CDR3: CASSPQGHSNQPQHF

D: -
V: TRBV4-1
size: -
J: TRBJ2-5
length: 15
DNA: TGCGCCAGCAGCCAAGTGGCAACCCGGGTAGCGACCCAGTACTTC
CDR3: CASSQVATRVATQYF

D: TRBD1
V: TRBV27
size: -
J: TRBJ1-1
length: 12
DNA: TGTGCCAGCAGCTTTGACAGGGGTCAAGCTTTCTTT
CDR3: CASSFDRGQAFF

D: -
V: TRBV28
size: -
J: TRBJ1-6
length: 18
DNA: TGTGCCAGCAGTTCGGGGGTGGCTGCGAGCTCCTATAATTCACCCCTCCACTTT
CDR3: CASSSGVAASSYNSPLHF

D: -
V: TRBV2
size: -
J: TRBJ1-1
length: 14
DNA: TGTGCCAGCAGTGAAAGGGAGGGGAACACTGAAGCTTTCTTT
CDR3: CASSEREGNTEAFF

D: TRBD2
V: TRBV4-1
size: -
J: TRBJ2-7
length: 16
DNA: TGCGCCAGCAGCCAGAGGGGACTAGCGGACTCCTACGAGCAGTACTTC
CDR3: CASSQRGLADSYEQYF

D: -
V: TRBV4-2
size: -
J: TRBJ2-7
length: 13
DNA: TGTGCCAGCAGCCAAGTAAGCGCCTACGAGCAGTACTTC
CDR3: CASSQVSAYEQYF

D: -
V: TRBV7-2
size: -
J: TRBJ2-7
length: 14
DNA: TGTGCCAGCAGCACCCATGGGGGCCCCTACGAGCAGTACTTC
CDR3: CASSTHGGPYEQYF

D: -
V: TRBV11-1
size: -
J: TRBJ1-4
length: 15
DNA: TGTGCCAGCAGCTTACAGGGGACGAAAAATGAAAAACTGTTTTTT
CDR3: CASSLQGTKNEKLFF

D: TRBD2
V: TRBV7-2
size: -
J: TRBJ2-5
length: 15
DNA: TGTGCCAGCAGCGCCAGTAGCGGGAGGCCAGAGACCCAGTACTTC
CDR3: CASSASSGRPETQYF